Following are 7 T cell receptor beta chains from one sample sequenced in a study of cytomegalovirus exposure and HLA in healthy donors. PCR primers comprised 60 Vbeta and 13 Jbeta primers. The repertoire was sequenced with immunoSEQ multiplex PCR; TCRdb's copy has only in-frame clones and lacks some. The repertoire holds about 250,000 clones, with roughly 80% as singletons. The sample taken for sequencing was PBMCs. All receptors come from a girl aged 2 to 9 in good health and CMV-seronegative.

The chain links TRBV5-1 to TRBJ2-7, with 13 bases identical to TRBD2. V shed 5 bases, J shed 4 bases, and the junction held 6 bases outside the gene matches. CDR1 and CDR2 from the germline V gene are SGHRS and YFSETQ. The CDR3 is made up of 15 amino acids. The CDR3, as DNA: TGCGCCAGCAGTTTAAGGACTAGCGGGGGATACGAGCAGTACTTC. Residues: CASSLRTSGGYEQYF. Based on the CDR3 plus reference TRBV5-1 and TRBJ2-7, the full variable domain is KAGVTQTPRYLIKTRGQQVTLSCSPISGHRSVSWYQQTPGQGLQFLFEYFSETQRNKGNFPGRFSGRQFSNSRSEMNVSTLELGDSALYLCASSLRTSGGYEQYFGPGTRLTVT.

This clone was counted a single time. This chain connects TRBV7-9 to TRBJ2-1; 9 bases line up with TRBD1. CDR3 length: 16 amino acids. V gave up 3 bases and J gave up 0 bases; unmatched junction bases: 3. CDR1 SEHNR and CDR2 FQNEAQ come from the germline V gene (reference sequence). Here the CDR3 reads CASSLGTGSSYNEQFF. The DNA of the CDR3 is TGTGCCAGCAGCTTGGGGACAGGGTCCTCCTACAATGAGCAGTTCTTC.

The rearrangement uses TRBV28 and TRBJ2-2; D unclear. Trimming removed 2 bases from V and 6 bases from J, with 4 bases in between. The CDR3 runs to 12 residues. The germline gives CDR1 MDHEN, CDR2 SYDVKM. CDR3 residues: CASSLSPGELFF. CDR3 sequence (DNA): TGTGCCAGCAGTTTAAGCCCCGGGGAGCTGTTTTTT.

The rearrangement joins TRBV10-3 to TRBJ1-5; tentative D call: TRBD1 (6 bases). The CDR3 consists of 16 residues. CDR1 and CDR2 from the germline V gene are ENHRY and SYGVKD. V was cut by 7 bases and J by 1 base, with 17 bases left in between. CDR3 protein: CAIKAGDTSSNQPQHF. In DNA, the CDR3 is TGTGCCATCAAGGCTGGGGACACCTCAAGCAATCAGCCCCAGCATTTT.

The chain joins TRBV2 to TRBJ1-3; TRBD1 might be the D (5 bases). V was clipped by 6 bases and J by 2 bases, with 8 bases between them. CDR3 size: 13 residues. Germline CDR1 and CDR2: SNHLY and FYNNEI. CDR3 in amino acids: CASRNRPGNTIYF. CDR3 bases: TGTGCCAGCAGAAACAGGCCTGGAAACACCATATATTTT. Full variable domain (rest looked up from reference TRBV2 and TRBJ1-3): EPEVTQTPSHQVTQMGQEVILRCVPISNHLYFYWYRQILGQKVEFLVSFYNNEISEKSEIFDDQFSVERPDGSNFTLKIRSTKLEDSAMYFCASRNRPGNTIYFGEGSWLTVV.

This clone was detected once. V and J are TRBV7-9 and TRBJ1-2; D might be TRBD1 (6 bases). CDR1 and CDR2 (germline): SEHNR, FQNEAQ (reference sequence). The CDR3 consists of 14 residues. V dropped 5 bases and J dropped 8 bases, with 18 bases sitting between them. CDR3: CASSPGAGAGGYTF. CDR3 in DNA: TGTGCCAGCAGCCCCGGGGCGGGGGCGGGGGGCTACACCTTC.

The chain carries TRBV6-5 and TRBJ1-2; maybe TRBD1 (5 bases). The CDR3 totals 14 residues. Germline CDR1 is MNHEY and CDR2 is SVGAGI. V shed 8 bases and J shed 5 bases, with 18 bases lying between them. The CDR3 bases are TGTGCCAGCTCCCTTAGGGGTTTTGGGTATGGCTACACCTTC. Its translation: CASSLRGFGYGYTF.